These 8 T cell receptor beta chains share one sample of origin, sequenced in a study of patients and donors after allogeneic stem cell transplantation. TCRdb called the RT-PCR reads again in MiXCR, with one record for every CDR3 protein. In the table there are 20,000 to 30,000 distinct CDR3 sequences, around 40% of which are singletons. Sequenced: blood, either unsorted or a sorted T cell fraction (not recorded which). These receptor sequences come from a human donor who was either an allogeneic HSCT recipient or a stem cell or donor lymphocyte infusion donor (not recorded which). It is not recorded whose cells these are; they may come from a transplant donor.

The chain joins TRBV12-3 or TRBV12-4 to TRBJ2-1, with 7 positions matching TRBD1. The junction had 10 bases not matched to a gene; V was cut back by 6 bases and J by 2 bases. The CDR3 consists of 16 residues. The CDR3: CASRDNTGAAYNEQFF. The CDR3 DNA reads TGTGCCAGCAGAGATAACACAGGGGCTGCCTACAATGAGCAGTTCTTC.

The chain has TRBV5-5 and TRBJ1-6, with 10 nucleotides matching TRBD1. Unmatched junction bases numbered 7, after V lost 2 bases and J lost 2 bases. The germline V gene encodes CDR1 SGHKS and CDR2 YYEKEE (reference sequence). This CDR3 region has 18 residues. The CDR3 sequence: CASSFPRQGAAYNSPLHF. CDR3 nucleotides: TGTGCCAGCAGCTTTCCCCGACAGGGGGCCGCCTATAATTCACCCCTCCACTTT.

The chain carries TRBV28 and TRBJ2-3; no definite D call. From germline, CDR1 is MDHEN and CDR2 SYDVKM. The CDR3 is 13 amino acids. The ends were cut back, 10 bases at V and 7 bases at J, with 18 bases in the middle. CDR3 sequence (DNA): TGTGCCATCAATCGGAGTTGGCCAAATACGCAGTATTTT. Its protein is CAINRSWPNTQYF.

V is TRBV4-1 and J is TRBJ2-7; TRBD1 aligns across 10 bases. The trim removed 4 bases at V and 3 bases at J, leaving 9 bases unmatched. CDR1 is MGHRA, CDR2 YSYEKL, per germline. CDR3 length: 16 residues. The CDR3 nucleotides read TGCGCCAGCAGCCCCGTGGGACAGGGGAAAGACTACGAGCAGTACTTC. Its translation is CASSPVGQGKDYEQYF.

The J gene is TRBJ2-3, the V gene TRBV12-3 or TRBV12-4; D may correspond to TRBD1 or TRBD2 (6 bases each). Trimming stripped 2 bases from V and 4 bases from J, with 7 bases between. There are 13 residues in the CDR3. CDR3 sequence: CASSLRGADTQYF. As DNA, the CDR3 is TGTGCCAGCAGTTTAAGGGGGGCAGATACGCAGTATTTT.

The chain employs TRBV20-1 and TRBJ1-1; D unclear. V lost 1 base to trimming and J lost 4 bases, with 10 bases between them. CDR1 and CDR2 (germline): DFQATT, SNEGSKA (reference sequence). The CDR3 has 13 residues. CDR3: CSARVSPFTEAFF. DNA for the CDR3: TGCAGTGCTAGAGTGTCACCCTTCACTGAAGCTTTCTTT.

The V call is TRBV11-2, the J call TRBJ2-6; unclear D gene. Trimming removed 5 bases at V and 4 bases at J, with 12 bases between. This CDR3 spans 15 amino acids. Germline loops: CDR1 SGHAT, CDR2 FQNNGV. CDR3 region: CASSPRVSGANVLTF. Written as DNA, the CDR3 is TGTGCCAGCAGCCCAAGGGTTTCGGGGGCCAACGTCCTGACTTTC.

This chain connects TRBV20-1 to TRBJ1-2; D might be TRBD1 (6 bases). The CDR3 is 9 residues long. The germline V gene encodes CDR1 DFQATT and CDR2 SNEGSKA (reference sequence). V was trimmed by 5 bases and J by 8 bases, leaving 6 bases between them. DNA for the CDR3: TGCAGTGCTGACAGGGGCTACACCTTC. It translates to CSADRGYTF.